The clone carrying this TCR beta chain appeared once. Between the trimmed V and J ends, which lost 2 bases and 2 bases, there was a span of 12 bases. Germline V gene lookup returns CDR1 KGHDR and CDR2 SFDVKD. This CDR3 region has 16 residues. These data belong to a study of blood T cell repertoires in COVID-19. About the research overall: The study drew acute and convalescent COVID-19 samples from the United States, Italy and Spain. In each case, the material was cDNA or gDNA derived from T cells, B-cell-depleted T cells, or PBMCs.

Authors' analysis steps: Amplification of reference gene primers was used by the study to estimate nucleated cell counts. Only in-frame clones appear in the TCRdb table, and some are missing; sequencing was by immunoSEQ multiplex PCR. V and J calls and clone size are as listed in that table; D and trimming were resolved from the DNA. This sample yields roughly 200,000 clones, of which about 86% are seen a single time; roughly 7.8% belongs to the top ten. The gene calls are TRBV24-1 and TRBJ2-1; D unresolved. Sequenced: peripheral blood. The sequence derives from a man in his forties with active or convalescent COVID-19. The CDR3 bases are TGTGCCACCAGTGATTATGTGGAGTCTGCCTACAATGAGCAGTTCTTC. Its protein product is CATSDYVESAYNEQFF.